These 20 T cell receptor beta chains were sequenced from one sample in a study of cytomegalovirus exposure and HLA in healthy donors. Primers for the PCR totalled 60 Vbeta and 13 Jbeta. Assay: immunoSEQ multiplex PCR; the TCRdb copy retains only in-frame clones and omits some. This table holds approximately 300,000 clones, approximately 84% found once. The specimen was PBMCs. These receptors were obtained from a woman in her forties in good health and CMV-seropositive.

V is TRBV7-2 and J is TRBJ1-1; no definite D call. In germline, CDR1 is SGHTA, CDR2 FQGNSA. Deletions cut 5 bases from V and 4 bases from J, with 11 bases between. CDR3 length: 13 amino acids. The CDR3 protein is CASSPSLATEAFF. The CDR3 nucleotides read TGTGCCAGCAGCCCATCTTTGGCCACTGAAGCTTTCTTT.

The rearrangement joins TRBV21-1 to TRBJ2-3; the table gives TRBD1 as D, unverified against the DNA. TRBV21-1 is a pseudogene segment. The CDR3 runs to 14 residues. The CDR3 reads CASSRGRSTDTQYF. Here the CDR3 DNA reads TGTGCCAGCTCCAGGGGCAGAAGTACGGATACGCAGTATTTT.

DNA of the CDR3: TGTGCCAGCACCTTGACGGCGGCAGTCCTCTCTGGGGCCAACGTCCTGACTTTC. Translated: CASTLTAAVLSGANVLTF. This chain joins TRBV2 and TRBJ2-6; no reliable D call. The V gene lost 7 bases and the J gene lost 0 bases, with 19 bases spanning the gap. The CDR3 consists of 18 residues. Per germline, CDR1 SNHLY and CDR2 FYNNEI.

DNA of the CDR3: TGTGCCAGCAGCTCAAATTTCTATGGCTACACCTTC. Translating gives CASSSNFYGYTF. This chain joins TRBV11-2 and TRBJ1-2; D is unclear. Trimming cost V 4 bases and J 4 bases, with 7 bases left between them. Germline values: CDR1 SGHAT, CDR2 FQNNGV. The CDR3 is 12 residues long.

The V gene is TRBV27, the J gene TRBJ2-5, with TRBD2 identical over 8 bases. CDR3 length equals 14 residues. With 4 bases clipped from V and 5 bases from J, the junction kept 6 bases outside the gene matches. Germline lookup yields CDR1 MNHEY and CDR2 SMNVEV (reference sequence). The CDR3 reads CASSWGLVGETQYF. For the CDR3, the DNA is TGTGCCAGCAGTTGGGGACTAGTCGGGGAGACCCAGTACTTC.

The chain is built from TRBV29-1 and TRBJ1-3; TRBD1 matches at 7 bases. CDR3 length equals 13 residues. CDR1 is SQVTM, CDR2 ANQGSEA, per germline. Unmatched junction bases numbered 3, after V lost 4 bases and J lost 3 bases. The CDR3 reads CSVGQGLGNTIYF. As DNA, the CDR3 is TGCAGCGTTGGACAGGGTCTTGGAAACACCATATATTTT.

The rearrangement joins TRBV27 to TRBJ2-2; 7 positions agree with TRBD2. Germline trimming cut 2 bases from V and 3 bases from J; bases unmatched to any gene: 9. The CDR3 consists of 17 residues. The germline CDR1 and CDR2 sequences are MNHEY and SMNVEV (reference sequence). The CDR3 nucleotides are TGTGCCAGCAGTTTAGCGGGAGCGTTCTGGGACACCGGGGAGCTGTTTTTT. It yields the protein CASSLAGAFWDTGELFF.

The chain recombines TRBV5-1 with TRBJ2-1, with 8 bases lining up with TRBD2. Germline V gene lookup returns CDR1 SGHRS and CDR2 YFSETQ. Losses at the gene ends were 2 bases for V and 0 bases for J; bases not matched to a gene: 4. The CDR3 sequence is 16 residues long. The CDR3 protein is CASSFLLADSYNEQFF. DNA for the CDR3: TGCGCCAGCAGCTTTTTACTAGCGGACTCCTACAATGAGCAGTTCTTC.

The chain couples TRBV6-1 to TRBJ2-7; D may be TRBD2 (5 bases). CDR1 and CDR2 from the germline V gene are MNHNS and SASEGT. Trimming pared 5 bases from V and 2 bases from J, leaving 13 bases between. CDR3 length: 14 amino acids. Here the CDR3 reads CASSPSWEPYEQYF. CDR3 in DNA: TGTGCCAGCAGTCCCTCGTGGGAGCCCTACGAGCAGTACTTC.

J is TRBJ2-7 and V is TRBV7-2; TRBD1 matches 9 bases. J lost 0 bases, V lost 5 bases, and 11 bases had no gene match. CDR1 is SGHTA, CDR2 FQGNSA, per germline. The CDR3 is 17 amino acids. The CDR3 here is CASSARTGAYSSYEQYF. The CDR3 DNA follows: TGTGCCAGCAGCGCGAGGACAGGGGCCTACTCCTCCTACGAGCAGTACTTC.

The chain employs TRBV11-3 and TRBJ2-7; 8 bases map to TRBD2. In germline, CDR1 is SGHNT, CDR2 YENEEA. The trim removed 5 bases at V and 4 bases at J, leaving 10 bases unmatched. The CDR3 length is 15 residues. In DNA form, the CDR3 reads TGTGCCAGCAGCGCCACTAGCGGTGGGGGTTACGAGCAGTACTTC. Its protein product is CASSATSGGGYEQYF.

J is TRBJ1-5 and V is TRBV29-1, with 7 bases aligning to TRBD1. V was pared by 4 bases and J by 5 bases, with 8 bases of the junction left unmatched. CDR1 and CDR2 from the germline V gene are SQVTM and ANQGSEA. This CDR3 region has 14 residues. The chain's CDR3 is CSVVDRDLDQPQHF. The CDR3 DNA sequence: TGCAGCGTTGTCGACAGGGATCTCGATCAGCCCCAGCATTTT.

J is TRBJ2-3 and V is TRBV5-6; 7 bases fit TRBD2. Germline V lookup: CDR1 SGHDT, CDR2 YYEEEE. The V and J ends lost 2 bases and 1 base, in that order; junction bases with no gene match: 7. The CDR3 contains 16 residues. The CDR3 loop reads CASSFIEGGGTDTQYF. The CDR3 region has the DNA TGTGCCAGCAGCTTTATCGAGGGAGGGGGCACAGATACGCAGTATTTT. Drawing the rest from reference TRBV5-6 and TRBJ2-3, the complete variable domain is DAGVTQSPTHLIKTRGQQVTLRCSPKSGHDTVSWYQQALGQGPQFIFQYYEEEERQRGNFPDRFSGHQFPNYSSELNVNALLLGDSALYLCASSFIEGGGTDTQYFGPGTRLTVL.

The chain is built from TRBV6-5 and TRBJ2-7; no clear D. Germline V gives CDR1 MNHEY, CDR2 SVGAGI. With 0 bases removed from V and 3 bases from J, the gap between germline ends came to 9 bases. The CDR3 spans 14 residues. This CDR3 is CASSYSPVNYEQYF. CDR3 nucleotide sequence: TGTGCCAGCAGTTACTCCCCGGTAAACTACGAGCAGTACTTC.

V usage is TRBV21-1 and J usage is TRBJ1-4; the D call of TRBD1 is as the table states it, not checked on the DNA. TRBV21-1 is a pseudogene locus. This CDR3 is built from 17 residues. The CDR3 coding sequence is TGTGCCAGCAGCGCTCGGGACAGGCTTGCAACTAATGAAAAACTGTTTTTT. Protein product: CASSARDRLATNEKLFF.

This clone has a single count. The chain couples TRBV2 to TRBJ1-1, with TRBD1 as a possible D gene (5 bases). Trimming cost V 5 bases and J 4 bases, with 11 bases left between them. This CDR3 contains 13 residues. The germline V gene has CDR1 SNHLY and CDR2 FYNNEI. The DNA for the CDR3 is TGTGCCAGCAGTTTCCAGGGCAGCACTGAAGCTTTCTTT. This codes for CASSFQGSTEAFF.

The chain recombines TRBV19 with TRBJ2-7; D call uncertain. In germline, CDR1 is LNHDA, CDR2 SQIVND (reference sequence). This CDR3 region has 12 residues. V dropped 0 bases and J dropped 4 bases, with 4 bases sitting between them. The CDR3 spells CASSIDGYEQYF. The CDR3 region has the DNA TGTGCCAGTAGTATAGACGGTTACGAGCAGTACTTC.

This clone was detected only once. V gene TRBV6-5 combines with J gene TRBJ1-4; possibly TRBD1 for D (5 bases). V lost 6 bases to trimming and J lost 14 bases, with 16 bases between them. Germline CDR1 MNHEY, CDR2 SVGAGI. The length of the CDR3 is 12 residues. The CDR3 sequence is CASRNGAGLLFF. In DNA, the CDR3 is TGTGCCAGCAGAAATGGGGCTGGGCTCCTGTTTTTT.

V usage is TRBV7-2 and J usage is TRBJ2-5, with 9 bases that match TRBD2. Trimming removed 6 bases from V and 4 bases from J; junction bases left unmatched: 6. Per germline, CDR1 SGHTA and CDR2 FQGNSA. The CDR3 runs 14 residues. The CDR3 sequence: CASSSGLASETQYF. Here the CDR3 DNA reads TGTGCCAGCAGTTCGGGACTAGCCTCAGAGACCCAGTACTTC.

The V gene is TRBV7-9, the J gene TRBJ2-7; possible D gene TRBD2, 6 bases. Trimming left V 3 bases short and J 3 bases short, with 12 bases between. Looked up from germline, CDR1 is SEHNR and CDR2 is FQNEAQ (reference sequence). The CDR3 has 14 residues. CDR3 sequence: CASSLGGPLYEQYF. In DNA form, the CDR3 reads TGTGCCAGCAGCTTGGGGGGTCCGCTCTACGAGCAGTACTTC. The whole variable domain, filled in from reference TRBV7-9 and TRBJ2-7, reads DTGVSQNPRHKITKRGQNVTFRCDPISEHNRLYWYRQTLGQGPEFLTYFQNEAQLEKSRLLSDRFSAERPKGSFSTLEIQRTEQGDSAMYLCASSLGGPLYEQYFGPGTRLTVT.